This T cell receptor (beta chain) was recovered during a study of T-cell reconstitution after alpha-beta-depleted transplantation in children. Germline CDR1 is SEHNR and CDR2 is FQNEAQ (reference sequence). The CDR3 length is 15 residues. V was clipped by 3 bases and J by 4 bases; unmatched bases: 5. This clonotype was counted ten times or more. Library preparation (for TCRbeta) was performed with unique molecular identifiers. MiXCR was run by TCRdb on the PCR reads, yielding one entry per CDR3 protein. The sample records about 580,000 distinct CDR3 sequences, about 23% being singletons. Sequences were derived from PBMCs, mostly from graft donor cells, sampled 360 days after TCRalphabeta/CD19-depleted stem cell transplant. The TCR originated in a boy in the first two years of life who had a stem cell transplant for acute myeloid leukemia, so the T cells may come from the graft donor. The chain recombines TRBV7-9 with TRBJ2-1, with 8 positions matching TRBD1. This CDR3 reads CASSFPTGGYNEQFF. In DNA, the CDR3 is TGTGCCAGCAGCTTTCCCACAGGGGGGTACAATGAGCAGTTCTTC.